The clone carrying this T cell receptor beta chain was seen a handful of times. Antigen specificity is unknown. TCR beta CDR3 region amplification was performed from RNA transcripts. First-round RT-PCR targeting the TCR CDR3 was performed with the HTBI primer set. MiXCR was run by TCRdb on the multiplex PCR reads, yielding one entry per CDR3 protein. The table has 300,000 to 350,000 distinct CDR3 sequences, around 16% seen once; the top ten hold around 33%. Hyperthyroidism patients were newly diagnosed, had disease duration under 2 months, and were aged 18 to 65 years. The data belong to a study of T cells in Graves' hyperthyroidism and ophthalmopathy. Losses at the gene ends were 3 bases for V and 11 bases for J; bases not matched to a gene: 6. The germline V gene encodes CDR1 LGHNT and CDR2 FRNRAP. The CDR3 is made up of 13 amino acids. Study observations and caveats: Prediction of ophthalmopathy progression came a median roughly 7.1 months pre-onset. Blood also contained most expanded thyroid clonotypes above 0.001.

The chain recombines TRBV12-5 with TRBJ2-2; 7 bases map to TRBD1. Sequencing input: blood. The sequence was obtained from a young man with Graves' hyperthyroidism. The CDR3 sequence: CASGFARQGELFF. As DNA, the CDR3 is TGTGCTAGTGGTTTCGCCCGACAGGGAGAGCTGTTTTTT.